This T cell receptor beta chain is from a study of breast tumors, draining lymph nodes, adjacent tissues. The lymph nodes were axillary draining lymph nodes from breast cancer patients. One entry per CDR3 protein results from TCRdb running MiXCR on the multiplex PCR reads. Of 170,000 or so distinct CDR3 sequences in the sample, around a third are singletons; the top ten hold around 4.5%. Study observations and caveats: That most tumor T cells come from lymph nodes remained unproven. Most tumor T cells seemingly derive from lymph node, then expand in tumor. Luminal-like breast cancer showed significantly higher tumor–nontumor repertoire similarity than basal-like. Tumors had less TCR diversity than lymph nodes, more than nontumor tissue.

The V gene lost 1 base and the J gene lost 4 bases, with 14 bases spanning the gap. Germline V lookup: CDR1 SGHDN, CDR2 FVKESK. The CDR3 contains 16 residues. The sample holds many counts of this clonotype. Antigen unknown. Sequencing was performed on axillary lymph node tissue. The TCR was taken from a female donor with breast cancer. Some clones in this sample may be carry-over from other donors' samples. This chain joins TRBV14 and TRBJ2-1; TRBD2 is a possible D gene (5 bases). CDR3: CASSQVRRTLYNEQFF. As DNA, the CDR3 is TGTGCCAGCAGCCAAGTCAGGAGGACTCTGTACAATGAGCAGTTCTTC.